Listed here are 24 T cell receptor beta chains from one sample, sequenced in a study of blood T cell repertoires in COVID-19. TCRdb's copy holds only in-frame clones and misses some; the assay was immunoSEQ multiplex PCR. The sample has about 200,000 clones, approximately 78% seen once. Material for sequencing was peripheral blood. The receptors stem from a woman aged 80 or over with COVID-19, enrolled during active disease.

This chain joins TRBV11-2 and TRBJ1-1; D is perhaps TRBD1 (6 bases). The V and J ends lost 5 bases and 2 bases respectively, with 9 bases between them. The CDR3 extends over 13 amino acids. Germline V gene sequence: CDR1 SGHAT, CDR2 FQNNGV. In nucleotides, the CDR3 is TGTGCCAGCAGCGGACAGCCAAACACTGAAGCTTTCTTT. It yields the protein CASSGQPNTEAFF.

The chain's CDR3 is CSASMGGANYGYTF. The CDR3 DNA reads TGCAGCGCAAGTATGGGGGGGGCGAACTATGGCTACACCTTC. J is TRBJ1-2 and V is TRBV20-1; perhaps TRBD1 as D (6 bases). The CDR3 contains 14 residues. Germline CDR1 reads DFQATT; CDR2 reads SNEGSKA (reference sequence).

This clone was detected only once. V and J are TRBV30 and TRBJ2-5, with D perhaps matching TRBD1 (5 bases). Germline V lookup: CDR1 GTSNPN, CDR2 SVGIG (reference sequence). CDR3 length: 14 residues. V lost 4 bases, J lost 5 bases, and 17 bases lay in between. CDR3 DNA: TGTGCCTGGAAGGGGCAGGCTGGCGGCGAGACCCAGTACTTC. Protein: CAWKGQAGGETQYF.

This clone was seen more than once but under ten times. The J gene is TRBJ1-6, the V gene TRBV4-1; no definite D call. Per germline, CDR1 MGHRA and CDR2 YSYEKL. Deletions cut 1 base from V and 1 base from J, with 11 bases between. The CDR3 spans 17 residues. Written as DNA, the CDR3 is TGCGCCAGCAGCCAAGCATCGGCGGGGTCCTATAATTCACCCCTCCACTTT. Its protein product is CASSQASAGSYNSPLHF.

In DNA, the CDR3 is TGTGCCACCAGTGACTCCGGGACAGCCAAGATGAATGAGCAGTTCTTC. Translated, it gives CATSDSGTAKMNEQFF. V is TRBV24-1 and J is TRBJ2-1; 7 nucleotides match TRBD1. V shed 4 bases and J 7 bases; nucleotides not matched to a gene: 12. Germline assignment: CDR1 KGHDR and CDR2 SFDVKD. CDR3 length equals 16 residues.

The chain recombines TRBV2 with TRBJ2-3; a weak D match, TRBD1 (5 bases). CDR3 length: 16 residues. Germline V gene sequence: CDR1 SNHLY, CDR2 FYNNEI. Trimming pared 9 bases from V and 2 bases from J, leaving 21 bases between. For the CDR3, the DNA is TGTGCCAGTATATTTCTAGGGGTTCCGTCCACAGATACGCAGTATTTT. This codes for CASIFLGVPSTDTQYF.

This clone was seen a single time. The CDR3 loop reads CASSLGQGTTDFQETQYF. As DNA, the CDR3 is TGCGCCAGCAGCTTGGGACAGGGGACGACAGATTTCCAAGAGACCCAGTACTTC. The chain joins TRBV5-1 to TRBJ2-5; 8 nucleotides align to TRBD1. Germline values: CDR1 SGHRS, CDR2 YFSETQ. The CDR3 totals 18 residues. V was clipped by 0 bases and J by 1 base; unmatched bases: 11.

This chain connects TRBV6-2 or TRBV6-3 to TRBJ1-3; 9 bases match TRBD1. Germline V gene sequence: CDR1 MNHEY, CDR2 SVGEGT. The junction had 7 bases not matched to a gene; V was cut back by 0 bases and J by 7 bases. The CDR3 covers 16 residues. The DNA for the CDR3 is TGTGCCAGCAGTTACTCTTCGGGACAGGGTACGAACACCATATATTTT. It encodes CASSYSSGQGTNTIYF.

The chain has TRBV2 and TRBJ1-1; D is ambiguous. Looked up from germline, CDR1 is SNHLY and CDR2 is FYNNEI. V was trimmed by 3 bases and J by 5 bases, leaving 10 bases between them. The CDR3 loop spans 13 amino acids. The CDR3 nucleotides read TGTGCCAGCAGTGATCCCCGAGGGACTGAAGCTTTCTTT. This gives the protein CASSDPRGTEAFF.

The chain links TRBV19 to TRBJ2-4, with TRBD2 as a possible D gene (6 bases). V gave up 3 bases and J gave up 6 bases, with 18 bases separating them. Germline CDR1 reads LNHDA; CDR2 reads SQIVND (reference sequence). The CDR3 has 16 amino acids. As DNA, the CDR3 is TGTGCCAGTAGTATGGGAGACTCCCCCGGGAGAAACATTCAGTACTTC. Translating it yields CASSMGDSPGRNIQYF.

J is TRBJ2-5 and V is TRBV5-1, with D maybe TRBD1 (6 bases). In germline, CDR1 is SGHRS, CDR2 YFSETQ. The CDR3 runs 14 residues. The ends were cut back, 5 bases at V and 1 base at J, with 12 bases in the middle. The CDR3 DNA reads as TGCGCCAGCAGGTATCAGGACAGCCAAGAGACCCAGTACTTC. Translation gives CASRYQDSQETQYF.

V and J are TRBV6-1 and TRBJ2-1; 7 positions match TRBD2. Germline V gene sequence: CDR1 MNHNS, CDR2 SASEGT. This CDR3 comprises 15 residues. V shed 6 bases and J 9 bases; nucleotides not matched to a gene: 14. CDR3 sequence: CASSDPGLIVTEQFF. As DNA, the CDR3 is TGTGCCAGCAGCGATCCGGGACTAATTGTCACTGAGCAGTTCTTC.

J is TRBJ1-4 and V is TRBV24-1, with D unresolved. The V end lost 4 bases, the J end lost 4 bases, and 3 bases lay between the germline ends. This CDR3 has 12 amino acids. Germline loops: CDR1 KGHDR, CDR2 SFDVKD. CDR3 region: CATSDYNEKLFF. CDR3 nucleotides: TGTGCCACCAGTGACTATAATGAAAAACTGTTTTTT.

The chain combines TRBV11-1 with TRBJ2-5; TRBD2 agrees at 9 bases. Germline CDR1 and CDR2: SGHAT and FQDESV (reference sequence). This CDR3 has 17 residues. V lost 0 bases and J lost 8; bases outside the gene matches: 13. The CDR3 region has the DNA TGTGCCAGCAGCTTAGCGGGCAGCGGGAGGCACCAAGGAACCCAGTACTTC. Translating gives CASSLAGSGRHQGTQYF. Complete variable domain (other parts from reference TRBV11-1 and TRBJ2-5): EAEVAQSPRYKITEKSQAVAFWCDPISGHATLYWYRQILGQGPELLVQFQDESVVDDSQLPKDRFSAERLKGVDSTLKIQPAELGDSAMYLCASSLAGSGRHQGTQYFGPGTRLLVL.

The chain combines TRBV19 with TRBJ1-2; TRBD1 matches 11 bases. CDR3 length: 15 residues. CDR1 and CDR2 (germline): LNHDA, SQIVND (reference sequence). With 6 bases clipped from V and 6 bases from J, the junction kept 9 bases outside the gene matches. The chain's CDR3 is CASRPRTGGGDGYTF. The CDR3 region has the DNA TGTGCCAGTAGACCCAGGACAGGGGGCGGAGATGGCTACACCTTC.

This clone was seen only once. The chain has TRBV6-2 or TRBV6-3 and TRBJ2-5; D remains ambiguous. V was trimmed by 0 bases and J by 4 bases, leaving 3 bases between them. The germline V gene has CDR1 MNHEY and CDR2 SVGEGT. This CDR3 is built from 12 residues. DNA for the CDR3: TGTGCCAGCAGTTACTCGAGAGAGACCCAGTACTTC. Amino acid sequence: CASSYSRETQYF.

This clone has a handful of counts. CDR3 in amino acids: CASSTGQAGANVLTF. Here the CDR3 DNA reads TGTGCCAGCAGCACGGGACAGGCTGGGGCCAACGTCCTGACTTTC. V is TRBV7-6 and J is TRBJ2-6; 8 bases are shared with TRBD1. Germline V gene lookup returns CDR1 SGHVS and CDR2 FNYEAQ. After removal of 5 bases from V and 2 bases from J, the junction contained 2 bases not matched to a gene. The CDR3 is 15 residues long.

V gene TRBV9 combines with J gene TRBJ2-1; 10 nucleotides line up with TRBD2. CDR3 length: 18 amino acids. Germline V CDR1 and CDR2: SGDLS, YYNGEE. After removal of 4 bases from V and 3 bases from J, the junction contained 13 bases not matched to a gene. The CDR3 DNA sequence: TGTGCCAGCAGCTTCCGGGACAGATGGACTAGCGGCTACAATGAGCAGTTCTTC. Residues: CASSFRDRWTSGYNEQFF.

This clone was counted a few times. The V gene is TRBV10-1, the J gene TRBJ2-2; 10 bases map to TRBD1. J gave up 6 bases and V 6 bases, and 1 base lay outside the gene matches. CDR1 and CDR2 (germline): WNHNN, SYGVQD (reference sequence). The CDR3 extends over 13 amino acids. As DNA, the CDR3 is TGCGCCAGCAGAGGACAGGGGGCCGGGGAGCTGTTTTTT. Its translation: CASRGQGAGELFF.

Of note for this clone: Other nucleotide sequences in the sample specify the same CDR3. The chain joins TRBV5-1 to TRBJ2-7; D is unclear. From germline, CDR1 is SGHRS and CDR2 YFSETQ. Trimming removed 0 bases at V and 0 bases at J, with 7 bases between. The CDR3 has 14 residues. As DNA, the CDR3 is TGCGCCAGCAGCTTGGGCGGAAGCTCCTACGAGCAGTACTTC. It encodes CASSLGGSSYEQYF.

This chain joins TRBV28 and TRBJ1-5; 7 bases fit TRBD1. Germline CDR1 MDHEN, CDR2 SYDVKM. This CDR3 contains 15 residues. V shed 5 bases, J shed 1 base, and the junction held 5 bases outside the gene matches. CDR3 DNA sequence: TGTGCCAGCAGTCCCCCAGGGGGAAGCAATCAGCCCCAGCATTTT. Protein product: CASSPPGGSNQPQHF.

The chain is built from TRBV15 and TRBJ1-5; unclear D gene. The CDR3 runs to 15 residues. The germline V and J ends were trimmed by 3 bases and 0 bases, with 9 bases remaining between them. CDR1 LNHNV and CDR2 YYDKDF come from the germline V gene (reference sequence). CDR3 coding DNA: TGTGCCACCAGCAGGGGCTGGGTTAGCAATCAGCCCCAGCATTTT. Its protein is CATSRGWVSNQPQHF. The whole variable domain, remainder taken from reference TRBV15 and TRBJ1-5, is DAMVIQNPRYQVTQFGKPVTLSCSQTLNHNVMYWYQQKSSQAPKLLFHYYDKDFNNEADTPDNFQSRRPNTSFCFLDIRSPGLGDTAMYLCATSRGWVSNQPQHFGDGTRLSIL.

The chain couples TRBV5-6 to TRBJ1-2, with 10 positions matching TRBD1. Germline CDR1 reads SGHDT; CDR2 reads YYEEEE. The CDR3 covers 14 residues. The V segment lost 3 bases and the J segment 5 bases; nucleotides outside the gene matches: 4. The CDR3 DNA sequence: TGTGCCAGCAGCTCGACAGGGGGCGCATATGGCTACACCTTC. Its protein product is CASSSTGGAYGYTF. Variable domain in full (rest from reference TRBV5-6 and TRBJ1-2): DAGVTQSPTHLIKTRGQQVTLRCSPKSGHDTVSWYQQALGQGPQFIFQYYEEEERQRGNFPDRFSGHQFPNYSSELNVNALLLGDSALYLCASSSTGGAYGYTFGSGTRLTVV.

This clone showed up just once. The chain links TRBV27 to TRBJ2-3; 10 nucleotides align to TRBD2. From germline, CDR1 is MNHEY and CDR2 SMNVEV (reference sequence). CDR3 length: 19 amino acids. Losses at the gene ends were 0 bases for V and 0 bases for J; bases not matched to a gene: 9. This chain's CDR3 is CASSLSRLAGLASTDTQYF. Here the CDR3 DNA reads TGTGCCAGCAGTTTATCAAGACTAGCGGGCTTAGCGAGCACAGATACGCAGTATTTT.